Listed here is a single TCR beta chain. Its antigen is currently not known. Within one base of it there is no much larger clone, and no base qualities were kept. The sequencer was an Illumina NovaSeq 6000. TCRalpha and TCRbeta cDNA libraries were constructed by 5'RACE with constant-segment primers, with sample barcodes and unique molecular identifiers being introduced. RNA was extracted from every sample with Trizol reagent. Library amplification was performed in two PCR steps, and a second sample barcode and Illumina TruSeq adapters were introduced in the second step. Sequencing of the libraries was done on an Illumina NovaSeq, producing 2 x 150 bp paired-end reads. Per the authors' processing: With migec v1.2.7, reads were demultiplexed and then collapsed into UMI-guided consensus sequences. Using mixcr v2.1.11, UMI consensuses were aligned to TRA and TRB V and J templates and then assembled into clonotypes. A clonotype was counted as expanded or contracted only when both edgeR and NoisET called the clonotype significant, with the noise models trained on biological replicates. For edgeR calls, a false discovery rate-adjusted p below 0.01 and a log2 fold-change threshold of 1 were applied. As an exploratory analysis of dynamics, max-normalized trajectories of the 1000 most abundant clonotypes were examined by PCA with hierarchical clustering. Separately sequenced CD4+ and CD8+ repertoires were used to assign a CD4 or CD8 phenotype to each responding clone. In TCRdb, the public reads were trimmed at Q25 with fastp and aligned with MiXCR, with productive beta chains retained. Rows with one shared CDR3 protein collapse into an entry with the most common genes and DNA. These V and J calls are TCRdb output, not the study's own analysis. The sample data list some 450,000 distinct CDR3 sequences, and under 20% of these were observed just once. 20% to 25% of the sample is in the top ten clones.

These data come from a study of T-cell memory formation after mild COVID-19 (dated by TCRdb to about 2021). General notes on the study: TCR sequence clusters from the two donors were largely donor specific. T-cell clones expanding and contracting after mild COVID-19 in two donors were tracked by longitudinal TCRalpha and TCRbeta repertoire sequencing. Two young, previously healthy adult volunteers, one female and one male, were included in the cohort. Results and caveats for the whole study, not just this receptor: Whether the second-wave clones peaking on day 37 were SARS-CoV-2 specific was not confirmed. Some responding clones were detected in pre-infection memory, which suggested that pre-existing cross-reactive memory T cells had joined the SARS-CoV-2 response. Contracting CD4+ clones were found mainly in CM and EM memory subsets, while CD8+ clones were enriched in EMRA. Clones contracting from day 15 to 85 had balanced CD4/CD8 phenotypes, while a second wave expanding from day 15 to 37 was biased towards CD4+. The study included only a couple of mild cases, and larger cohorts that include severe cases with pre-infection samples were judged to be necessary.

For CDR1 and CDR2, the germline V gene lists SGHTA and FQGNSA. The CDR3 covers 15 residues, taking in both the cysteine and the phenylalanine. The kept DNA is CDR3 alone, 45 bases in frame from the first base. Ends trimmed: V by 2 bases, J by 6 bases; bases unmatched to a gene: 8. Ficoll-Paque density gradient centrifugation was the method used to isolate PBMCs. The sequencing input was PBMCs or a T cell subset sorted from them (not recorded which). The chain links TRBV7-2 with TRBJ2-3; 7 nucleotides in the junction match TRBD1. The receptor was derived from a young man who had mild COVID-19 (a few samples of this study predate the infection). The sample titles of this study are shuffled in the database, so cell type and time point are left out; the donor was told from shared clones. Read as DNA, the sequence is TGTGCCAGCAGCTTAAGGACAGGCGTCGGGGATACGCAGTATTTT. It specifies CASSLRTGVGDTQYF.